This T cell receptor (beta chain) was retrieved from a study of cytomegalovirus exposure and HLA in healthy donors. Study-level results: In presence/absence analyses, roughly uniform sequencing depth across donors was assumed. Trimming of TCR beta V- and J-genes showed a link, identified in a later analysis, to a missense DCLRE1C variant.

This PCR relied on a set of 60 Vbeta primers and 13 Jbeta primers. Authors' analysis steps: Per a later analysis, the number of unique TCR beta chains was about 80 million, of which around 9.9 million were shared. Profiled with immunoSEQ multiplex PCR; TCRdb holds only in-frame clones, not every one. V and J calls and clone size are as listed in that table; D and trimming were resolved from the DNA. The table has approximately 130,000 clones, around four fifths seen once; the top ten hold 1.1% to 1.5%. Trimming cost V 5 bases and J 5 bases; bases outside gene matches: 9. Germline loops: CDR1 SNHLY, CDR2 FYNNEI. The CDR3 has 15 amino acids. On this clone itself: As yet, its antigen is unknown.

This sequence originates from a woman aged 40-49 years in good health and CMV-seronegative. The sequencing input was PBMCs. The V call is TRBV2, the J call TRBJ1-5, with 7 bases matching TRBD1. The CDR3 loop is CASSTGVSSDQPQHF. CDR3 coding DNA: TGTGCCAGCAGTACAGGGGTTTCCTCCGATCAGCCCCAGCATTTT.